This entry lists 19 T cell receptor beta chains sequenced from one sample in a study of blood T cell repertoires in COVID-19. TCRdb's table, derived via immunoSEQ multiplex PCR, lists solely in-frame clones and lacks some. The table has roughly 84,000 clones, 78% seen once. Sequenced sample: peripheral blood. The receptors were sampled from a man in his sixties with COVID-19, enrolled during active disease.

J is TRBJ2-2 and V is TRBV7-3, with D possibly matching TRBD1 (7 bases). Germline V lookup: CDR1 SGHTA, CDR2 FQGTGA. The V gene lost 5 bases and the J gene lost 8 bases, with 21 bases spanning the gap. CDR3 length equals 16 residues. The CDR3 DNA is TGTGCCAGCAGCCTGCAGGGGGGACCCCAAGGAGGGGAGCTGTTTTTT. Protein product: CASSLQGGPQGGELFF. Based on the CDR3 plus reference TRBV7-3 and TRBJ2-2, the full variable domain is GAGVSQTPSNKVTEKGKYVELRCDPISGHTALYWYRQSLGQGPEFLIYFQGTGAADDSGLPNDRFFAVRPEGSVSTLKIQRTERGDSAVYLCASSLQGGPQGGELFFGEGSRLTVL.

This clone was detected a few times. This rearrangement joins TRBV11-3 to TRBJ2-3; 7 nucleotides align to TRBD2. The CDR3 runs 13 residues. Losses at the gene ends were 7 bases for V and 4 bases for J; bases not matched to a gene: 5. The germline CDR1 and CDR2 sequences are SGHNT and YENEEA. As DNA, the CDR3 is TGTGCCAGCACCGAGGGAGGGGCAGATACGCAGTATTTT. Translation gives CASTEGGADTQYF.

This chain links TRBV10-3 with TRBJ2-1, with TRBD2 identical over 8 bases. The V gene end was trimmed by 5 bases and the J gene end by 2 bases; junction bases not matched to a gene: 5. Looked up from germline, CDR1 is ENHRY and CDR2 is SYGVKD. The CDR3 has 15 residues. Here the CDR3 DNA reads TGTGCCATCAGTCAAGCGGGAGAAGCCTACAATGAGCAGTTCTTC. Its translation is CAISQAGEAYNEQFF.

Only a few counts were recorded for this clone. V gene TRBV6-5 combines with J gene TRBJ1-1; TRBD1 aligns across 7 bases. The CDR3 spans 14 residues. The junction had 13 bases not matched to a gene; V was cut back by 6 bases and J by 9 bases. The germline V gene has CDR1 MNHEY and CDR2 SVGAGI. CDR3 DNA sequence: TGTGCCAGCAGACCCCTCGACAGGGTGGCGAAAGCTTTCTTT. This translates into CASRPLDRVAKAFF.

The V and J genes are TRBV30 and TRBJ1-1; weak D call: TRBD1 (5 bases). V lost 1 base and J 9 bases, leaving 15 bases between the germline ends. The V gene's germline CDR1 is GTSNPN and CDR2 SVGIG (reference sequence). The length of the CDR3 is 13 residues. The CDR3 sequence: CAWSGGGRSKAFF. The CDR3 nucleotides read TGTGCCTGGAGTGGGGGGGGACGGTCGAAAGCTTTCTTT.

CDR3 loop: CASSRLQGEVEAFF. The CDR3 DNA is TGTGCCAGCTCACGCCTACAGGGGGAGGTTGAAGCTTTCTTT. J is TRBJ1-1 and V is TRBV18; 8 bases agree with TRBD1. The CDR3 spans 14 residues. In germline, CDR1 is KGHSH, CDR2 LQKENI. Trimming at V came to 4 bases and at J to 7 bases, leaving 8 bases not matched to a gene.

The chain is built from TRBV27 and TRBJ2-5, with a tentative D call TRBD2 (5 bases). The CDR3 sequence is 13 residues long. CDR1 and CDR2 from the germline V gene are MNHEY and SMNVEV (reference sequence). V dropped 5 bases and J dropped 5 bases, with 12 bases sitting between them. CDR3 nucleotides: TGTGCCAGCAGTAGGACTGAATGGGAGACCCAGTACTTC. Protein: CASSRTEWETQYF.

The chain uses TRBV5-1 and TRBJ1-3; D unclear. V was cut by 7 bases and J by 0 bases, with 17 bases left in between. The CDR3 is 16 residues long. Looked up from germline, CDR1 is SGHRS and CDR2 is YFSETQ. For the CDR3, the DNA is TGCGCCAGCTGGGGTCGGGGAAAATCCTCTGGAAACACCATATATTTT. Residues: CASWGRGKSSGNTIYF.

This chain links TRBV9 with TRBJ2-1, with 9 bases fitting TRBD1. V was pared by 4 bases and J by 12 bases, with 20 bases of the junction left unmatched. This CDR3 is 17 amino acids long. CDR1 SGDLS and CDR2 YYNGEE come from the germline V gene. In nucleotides, the CDR3 is TGTGCCAGCAGCCTTGGCACCACAGGGGGCCAGGGCATGTTGCAGTTCTTC. As protein: CASSLGTTGGQGMLQFF.

This chain connects TRBV30 to TRBJ1-4; 7 positions agree with TRBD1. Per the germline V gene, CDR1 is GTSNPN and CDR2 is SVGIG (reference sequence). The CDR3 totals 13 residues. V shed 5 bases and J 6 bases; nucleotides not matched to a gene: 6. DNA of the CDR3: TGTGCCTGGGAGGGGGCACGGGATGAAAAACTGTTTTTT. Encoded protein: CAWEGARDEKLFF.

The genes are TRBV15 and TRBJ1-1; D is ambiguous. The CDR3 sequence is 14 residues long. Germline-derived CDR1 and CDR2 are LNHNV and YYDKDF (reference sequence). Deletions cut 1 base from V and 0 bases from J, with 6 bases between. The CDR3 here is CATSRVGVNTEAFF. The CDR3 nucleotides read TGTGCCACCAGCAGAGTCGGGGTGAACACTGAAGCTTTCTTT. The complete variable domain, with remaining parts taken from reference TRBV15 and TRBJ1-1, reads DAMVIQNPRYQVTQFGKPVTLSCSQTLNHNVMYWYQQKSSQAPKLLFHYYDKDFNNEADTPDNFQSRRPNTSFCFLDIRSPGLGDTAMYLCATSRVGVNTEAFFGQGTRLTVV.

This clone was found once. V usage is TRBV15 and J usage is TRBJ2-1, with 7 bases matching TRBD2. Trimming cost V 0 bases and J 8 bases; bases outside gene matches: 19. This CDR3 contains 19 residues. CDR1 is LNHNV, CDR2 YYDKDF, per germline (reference sequence). The CDR3 region has the DNA TGTGCCACCAGCAGAGATTTTGGAGTCACTAGCGCATTTTCGGATGAGCAGTTCTTC. This sequence encodes CATSRDFGVTSAFSDEQFF. Using reference TRBV15 and TRBJ2-1 for the parts outside the CDR3, the full variable domain is DAMVIQNPRYQVTQFGKPVTLSCSQTLNHNVMYWYQQKSSQAPKLLFHYYDKDFNNEADTPDNFQSRRPNTSFCFLDIRSPGLGDTAMYLCATSRDFGVTSAFSDEQFFGPGTRLTVL.

The CDR3 DNA follows: TGTGCCAGCAGTCAACGGGAAGTAGCGGGGCATGAGCAGTTCTTC. Its translation: CASSQREVAGHEQFF. The V call is TRBV6-5, the J call TRBJ2-1; 8 bases agree with TRBD2. The V gene's germline CDR1 is MNHEY and CDR2 SVGAGI. V lost 5 bases, J lost 8 bases, and 11 bases stayed unmatched. This CDR3 is 15 amino acids long.

This sequence joins TRBV7-3 and TRBJ2-1; 10 bases line up with TRBD2. The CDR3 has 14 amino acids. The junction had 3 bases not matched to a gene; V was cut back by 4 bases and J by 6 bases. CDR1 is SGHTA, CDR2 FQGTGA, per germline. The CDR3 DNA sequence: TGTGCCAGCAGCTCAACTAGCGGGGTCAATGAGCAGTTCTTC. It specifies CASSSTSGVNEQFF.

This rearrangement joins TRBV9 to TRBJ2-3; TRBD2 agrees at 11 bases. The germline gives CDR1 SGDLS, CDR2 YYNGEE. The CDR3 is 16 amino acids. J gave up 4 bases and V 1 base, and 5 bases lay outside the gene matches. The CDR3 nucleotides are TGTGCCAGCAGCGTAAAGATTAGCGGGAGGGCAGATACGCAGTATTTT. Its protein is CASSVKISGRADTQYF.

The chain carries TRBV19 and TRBJ1-6, with D hard to call. V gave up 7 bases and J gave up 6 bases, with 7 bases separating them. The CDR3 runs 12 residues. The germline gives CDR1 LNHDA, CDR2 SQIVND (reference sequence). This CDR3 is CASMTGNSPLHF. The CDR3 nucleotides read TGTGCCAGTATGACGGGTAATTCACCCCTCCACTTT.

This clone was found a few times. The genes are TRBV19 and TRBJ2-2, with a possible D match to TRBD1 (6 bases). V was shortened by 6 bases and J by 1 base, with 15 bases between the two germline ends. CDR1 is LNHDA and CDR2 is SQIVND in the germline V gene (reference sequence). This CDR3 comprises 16 residues. DNA of the CDR3: TGTGCCAGTAGCCGAACAGGGTCCGGGAACACCGGGGAGCTGTTTTTT. Amino acid sequence: CASSRTGSGNTGELFF.

J is TRBJ1-2 and V is TRBV12-3 or TRBV12-4; D not certain. Trimming took 6 bases from V and 8 from J, leaving 16 bases between them. The CDR3 extends over 13 amino acids. CDR3 DNA sequence: TGTGCCAGCAGGGCGGGCCCGGCCAGCGGCTACACCTTC. This codes for CASRAGPASGYTF.

The rearrangement links TRBV5-6 to TRBJ2-1; TRBD1 matches at 11 bases. J lost 7 bases, V lost 4 bases, and 7 bases had no gene match. The CDR3 spans 15 residues. Germline loops: CDR1 SGHDT, CDR2 YYEEEE. CDR3 residues: CASSPRRDRGNEQFF. The DNA of the CDR3 is TGTGCCAGCAGCCCGAGACGGGACAGGGGGAATGAGCAGTTCTTC. The whole variable domain, remainder taken from reference TRBV5-6 and TRBJ2-1, is DAGVTQSPTHLIKTRGQQVTLRCSPKSGHDTVSWYQQALGQGPQFIFQYYEEEERQRGNFPDRFSGHQFPNYSSELNVNALLLGDSALYLCASSPRRDRGNEQFFGPGTRLTVL.